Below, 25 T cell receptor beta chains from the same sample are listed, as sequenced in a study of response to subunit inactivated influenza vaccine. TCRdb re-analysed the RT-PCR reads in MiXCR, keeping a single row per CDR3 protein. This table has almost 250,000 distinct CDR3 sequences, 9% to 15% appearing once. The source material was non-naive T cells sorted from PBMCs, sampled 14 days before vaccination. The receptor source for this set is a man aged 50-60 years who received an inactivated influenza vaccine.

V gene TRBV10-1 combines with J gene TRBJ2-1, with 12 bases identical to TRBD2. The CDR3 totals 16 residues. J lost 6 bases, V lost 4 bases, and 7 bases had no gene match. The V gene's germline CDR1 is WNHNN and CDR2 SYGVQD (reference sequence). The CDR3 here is CASSVTLAGGTNEQFF. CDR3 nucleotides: TGCGCCAGCAGTGTCACACTAGCGGGGGGAACCAATGAGCAGTTCTTC.

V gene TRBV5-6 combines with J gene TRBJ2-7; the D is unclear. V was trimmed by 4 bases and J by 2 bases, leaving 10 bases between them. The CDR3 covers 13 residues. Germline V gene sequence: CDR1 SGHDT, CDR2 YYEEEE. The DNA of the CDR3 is TGTGCCAGCAGCCCGGTAGGACCCTACGAGCAGTACTTC. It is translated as CASSPVGPYEQYF. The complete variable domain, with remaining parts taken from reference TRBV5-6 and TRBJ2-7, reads DAGVTQSPTHLIKTRGQQVTLRCSPKSGHDTVSWYQQALGQGPQFIFQYYEEEERQRGNFPDRFSGHQFPNYSSELNVNALLLGDSALYLCASSPVGPYEQYFGPGTRLTVT.

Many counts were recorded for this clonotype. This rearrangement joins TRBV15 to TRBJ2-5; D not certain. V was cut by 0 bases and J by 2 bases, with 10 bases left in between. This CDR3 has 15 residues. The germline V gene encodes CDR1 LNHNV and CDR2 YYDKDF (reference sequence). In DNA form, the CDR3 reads TGTGCCACCAGCAGAGAGGCTAGTAGACAAGAGACCCAGTACTTC. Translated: CATSREASRQETQYF.

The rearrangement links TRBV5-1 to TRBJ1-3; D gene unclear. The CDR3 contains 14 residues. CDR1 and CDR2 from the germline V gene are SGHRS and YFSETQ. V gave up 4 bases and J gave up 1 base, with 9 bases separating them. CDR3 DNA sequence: TGCGCCAGCAGCCCCCTAGGGTCTGGAAACACCATATATTTT. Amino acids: CASSPLGSGNTIYF.

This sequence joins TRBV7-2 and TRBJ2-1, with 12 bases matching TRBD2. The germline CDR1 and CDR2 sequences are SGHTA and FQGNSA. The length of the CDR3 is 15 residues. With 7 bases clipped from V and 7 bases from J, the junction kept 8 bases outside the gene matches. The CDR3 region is CASTFTSGGKNEQFF. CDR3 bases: TGTGCCAGCACTTTTACTAGCGGGGGGAAAAATGAGCAGTTCTTC.

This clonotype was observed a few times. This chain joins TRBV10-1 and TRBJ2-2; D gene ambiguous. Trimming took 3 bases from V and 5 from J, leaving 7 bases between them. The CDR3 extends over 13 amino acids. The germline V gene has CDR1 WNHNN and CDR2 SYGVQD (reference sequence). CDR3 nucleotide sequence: TGCGCCAGCAGTGAAGGGCCGACCGGGGAGCTGTTTTTT. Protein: CASSEGPTGELFF.

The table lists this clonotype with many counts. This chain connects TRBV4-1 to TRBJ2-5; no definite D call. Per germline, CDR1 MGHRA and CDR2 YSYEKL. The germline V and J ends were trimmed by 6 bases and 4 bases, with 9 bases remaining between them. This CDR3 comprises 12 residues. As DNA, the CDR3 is TGCGCCAGCAGTTCTCCCCTAGAGACCCAGTACTTC. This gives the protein CASSSPLETQYF.

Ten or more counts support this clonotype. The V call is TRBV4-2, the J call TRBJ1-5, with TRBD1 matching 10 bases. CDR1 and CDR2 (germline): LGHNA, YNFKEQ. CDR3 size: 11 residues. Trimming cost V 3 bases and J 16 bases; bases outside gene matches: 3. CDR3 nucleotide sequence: TGTGCCAGCAGCCAGGGACAGGGGAGACATTTT. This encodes CASSQGQGRHF.

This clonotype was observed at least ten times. DNA for the CDR3: TGTGCCAGCAGTGCCCCAGGGGGGAACACTGAAGCTTTCTTT. Its protein is CASSAPGGNTEAFF. The rearrangement joins TRBV6-1 to TRBJ1-1; 7 nucleotides line up with TRBD1. The CDR3 runs 14 residues. V was pared by 4 bases and J by 1 base, with 3 bases of the junction left unmatched. Germline V CDR1 and CDR2: MNHNS, SASEGT.

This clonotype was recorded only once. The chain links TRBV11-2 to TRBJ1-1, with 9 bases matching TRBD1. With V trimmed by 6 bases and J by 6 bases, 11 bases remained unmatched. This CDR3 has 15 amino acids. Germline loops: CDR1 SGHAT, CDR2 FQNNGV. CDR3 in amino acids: CASRMTPGQGPEAFF. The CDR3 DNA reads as TGTGCCAGCAGAATGACGCCGGGACAGGGCCCTGAAGCTTTCTTT.

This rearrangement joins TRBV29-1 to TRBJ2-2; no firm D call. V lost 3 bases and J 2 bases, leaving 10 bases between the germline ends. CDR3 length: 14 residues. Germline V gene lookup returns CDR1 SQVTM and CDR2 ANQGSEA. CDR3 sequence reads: CSVDLAGNTGELFF. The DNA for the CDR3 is TGCAGCGTTGACCTCGCAGGAAACACCGGGGAGCTGTTTTTT.

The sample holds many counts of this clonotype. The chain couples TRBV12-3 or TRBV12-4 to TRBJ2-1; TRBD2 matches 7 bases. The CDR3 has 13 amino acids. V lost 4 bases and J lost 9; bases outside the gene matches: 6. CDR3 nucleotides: TGTGCCAGCAGTTCGCAAAGGACTAGTGAGCAGTTCTTC. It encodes CASSSQRTSEQFF.

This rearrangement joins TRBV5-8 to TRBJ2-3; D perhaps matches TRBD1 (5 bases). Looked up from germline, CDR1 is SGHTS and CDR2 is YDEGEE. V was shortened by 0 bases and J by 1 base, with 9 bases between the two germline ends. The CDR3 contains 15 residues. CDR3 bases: TGTGCCAGCAGCTTGGATTTAGGGGGCACAGATACGCAGTATTTT. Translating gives CASSLDLGGTDTQYF.

CDR3 sequence reads: CATSDPRGGAYNEQFF. The CDR3 DNA sequence: TGTGCCACCAGTGACCCCCGCGGGGGGGCCTACAATGAGCAGTTCTTC. The chain carries TRBV24-1 and TRBJ2-1; 9 bases match TRBD2. Germline loops: CDR1 KGHDR, CDR2 SFDVKD. The junction had 5 bases not matched to a gene; V was cut back by 4 bases and J by 2 bases. CDR3 size: 16 residues.

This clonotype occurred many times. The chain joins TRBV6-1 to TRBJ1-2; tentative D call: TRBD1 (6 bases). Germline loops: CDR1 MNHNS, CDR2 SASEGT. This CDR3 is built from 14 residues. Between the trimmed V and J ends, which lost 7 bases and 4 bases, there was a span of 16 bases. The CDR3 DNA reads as TGTGCCAGCACCGAACCAGGGGTGGGCTATGGCTACACCTTC. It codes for CASTEPGVGYGYTF.

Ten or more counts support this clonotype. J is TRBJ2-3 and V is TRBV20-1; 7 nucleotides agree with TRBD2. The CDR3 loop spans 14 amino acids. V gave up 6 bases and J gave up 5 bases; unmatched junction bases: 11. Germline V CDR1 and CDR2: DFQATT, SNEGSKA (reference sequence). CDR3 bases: TGCAGTGCGGGTGGGAGCGGGGTGAGAGATACGCAGTATTTT. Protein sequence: CSAGGSGVRDTQYF.

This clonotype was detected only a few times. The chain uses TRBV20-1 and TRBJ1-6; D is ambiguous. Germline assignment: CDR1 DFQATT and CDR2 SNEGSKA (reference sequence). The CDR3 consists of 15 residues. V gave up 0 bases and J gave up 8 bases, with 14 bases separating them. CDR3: CSARDGSVEYSPLHF. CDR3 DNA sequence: TGCAGTGCTAGAGATGGCTCCGTCGAATATTCACCCCTCCACTTT.

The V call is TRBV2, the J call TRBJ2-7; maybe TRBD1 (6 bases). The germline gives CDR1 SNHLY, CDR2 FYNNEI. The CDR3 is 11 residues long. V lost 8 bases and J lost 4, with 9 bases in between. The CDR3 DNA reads TGTGCCAGCTCCGGACAGTACGAGCAGTACTTC. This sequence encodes CASSGQYEQYF.

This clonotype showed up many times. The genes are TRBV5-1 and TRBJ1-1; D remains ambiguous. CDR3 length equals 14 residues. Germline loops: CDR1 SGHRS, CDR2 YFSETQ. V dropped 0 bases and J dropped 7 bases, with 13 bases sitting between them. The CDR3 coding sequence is TGCGCCAGCAGCTTGGGAAGTACCACTAGTGAAGCTTTCTTT. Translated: CASSLGSTTSEAFF.

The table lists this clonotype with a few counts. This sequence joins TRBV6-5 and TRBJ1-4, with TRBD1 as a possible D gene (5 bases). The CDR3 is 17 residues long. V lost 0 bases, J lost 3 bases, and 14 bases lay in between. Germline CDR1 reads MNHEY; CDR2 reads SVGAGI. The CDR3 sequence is CASSYSRFGGANEKLFF. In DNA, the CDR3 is TGTGCCAGCAGTTACTCCCGCTTTGGAGGGGCTAATGAAAAACTGTTTTTT.

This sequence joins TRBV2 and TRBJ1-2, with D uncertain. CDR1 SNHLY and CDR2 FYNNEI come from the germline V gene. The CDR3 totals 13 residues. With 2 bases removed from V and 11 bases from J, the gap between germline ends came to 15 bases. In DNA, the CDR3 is TGTGCCAGCAGTGAATATGCGGCCGGTGGGTACACCTTC. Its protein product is CASSEYAAGGYTF.

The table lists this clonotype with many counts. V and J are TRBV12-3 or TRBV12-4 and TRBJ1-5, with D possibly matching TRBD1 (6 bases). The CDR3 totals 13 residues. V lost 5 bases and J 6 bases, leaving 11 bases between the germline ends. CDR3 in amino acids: CASSNRVTQPQHF. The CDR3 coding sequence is TGTGCCAGCAGTAACAGGGTTACTCAGCCCCAGCATTTT.

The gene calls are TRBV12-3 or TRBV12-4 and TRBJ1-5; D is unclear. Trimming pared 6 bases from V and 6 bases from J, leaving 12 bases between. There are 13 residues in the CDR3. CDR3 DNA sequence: TGTGCCAGCAGCCGCGTAGAGAGTCAGCCCCAGCATTTT. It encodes CASSRVESQPQHF.

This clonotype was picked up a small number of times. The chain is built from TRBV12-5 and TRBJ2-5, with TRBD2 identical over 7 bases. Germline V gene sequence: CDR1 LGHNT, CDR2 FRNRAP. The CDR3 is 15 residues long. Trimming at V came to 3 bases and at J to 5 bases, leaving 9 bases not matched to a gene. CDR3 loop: CASGLGGSGGETQYF. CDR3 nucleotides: TGTGCTAGTGGTTTAGGCGGGAGTGGGGGGGAGACCCAGTACTTC. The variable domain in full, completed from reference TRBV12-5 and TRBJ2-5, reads DARVTQTPRHKVTEMGQEVTMRCQPILGHNTVFWYRQTMMQGLELLAYFRNRAPLDDSGMPKDRFSAEMPDATLATLKIQPSEPRDSAVYFCASGLGGSGGETQYFGPGTRLLVL.

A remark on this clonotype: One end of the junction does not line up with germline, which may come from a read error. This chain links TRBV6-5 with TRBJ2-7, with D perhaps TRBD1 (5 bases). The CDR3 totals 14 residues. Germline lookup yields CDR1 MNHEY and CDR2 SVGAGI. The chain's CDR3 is CASSYSQGSYKQYF. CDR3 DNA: TGTGCCAGCAGTTACTCCCAGGGATCCTACAAGCAGTACTTC.